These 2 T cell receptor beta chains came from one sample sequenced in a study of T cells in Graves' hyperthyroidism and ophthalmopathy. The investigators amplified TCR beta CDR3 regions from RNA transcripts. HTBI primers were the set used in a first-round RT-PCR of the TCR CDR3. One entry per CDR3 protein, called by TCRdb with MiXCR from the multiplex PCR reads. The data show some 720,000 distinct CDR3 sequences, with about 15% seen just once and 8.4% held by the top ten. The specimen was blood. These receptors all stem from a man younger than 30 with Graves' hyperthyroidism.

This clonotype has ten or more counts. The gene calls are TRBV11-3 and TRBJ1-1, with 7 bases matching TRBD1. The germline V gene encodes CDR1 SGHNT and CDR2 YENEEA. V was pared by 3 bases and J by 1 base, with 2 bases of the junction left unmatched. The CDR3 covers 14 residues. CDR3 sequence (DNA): TGTGCCAGCAGCTTCGGGACAGAGAACACTGAAGCTTTCTTT. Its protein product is CASSFGTENTEAFF.

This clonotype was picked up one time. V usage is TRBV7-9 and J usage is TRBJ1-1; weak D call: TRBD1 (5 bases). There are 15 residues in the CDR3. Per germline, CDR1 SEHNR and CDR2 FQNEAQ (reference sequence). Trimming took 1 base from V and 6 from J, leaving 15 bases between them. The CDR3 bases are TGTGCCAGCAGCTTAGTCTCTCGGCAGGGCCCTGAAGCTTTCTTT. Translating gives CASSLVSRQGPEAFF.